This T cell receptor beta chain was observed in a study of response to subunit inactivated influenza vaccine. Whole-study results and caveats: Few additional T cells are recruited per seasonal influenza vaccination, authors suggested.

Notes on this clonotype: The antigen remains undetermined.

Via MiXCR, TCRdb re-called the RT-PCR reads, giving one row per CDR3 protein. The sample holds approximately 680,000 distinct CDR3 sequences; around 16% are singletons and the top ten take roughly 11%. The CDR3 runs 15 residues. J was trimmed by 2 bases and V by 2 bases; bases with no gene match: 6. The germline CDR1 and CDR2 sequences are MDHEN and SYDVKM. This chain connects TRBV28 to TRBJ2-7, with 7 bases fitting TRBD1. This clonotype was sampled from a man aged 45-60 years who received an inactivated influenza vaccine. This specimen consisted of PBMCs from blood, obtained approximately 12 days after vaccination. CDR3 region: CASSLEGQPPYEQYF. The CDR3 nucleotides are TGTGCCAGCAGTTTAGAGGGACAGCCCCCCTACGAGCAGTACTTC.